This T cell receptor (beta chain) was documented in a study of CD8 T cells in Susac syndrome. The V and J ends lost 4 bases and 0 bases, in that order; junction bases with no gene match: 2. In germline, CDR1 is SGHNT, CDR2 YYREEE (reference sequence). The CDR3 runs 15 residues. Of note for this clonotype: The antigen is not known.

Random-hexamer reverse transcription was applied to about 0.45 to 1 ug RNA. The authors amplified TCR beta CDR3 across 54 Vbeta and 13 Jbeta using immunoSEQ multiplex PCR. TCRdb re-called the immunoSEQ multiplex PCR reads with MiXCR, one entry per CDR3 protein. The sample yields 150,000 to 200,000 distinct CDR3 sequences, 95% seen once. Sequencing of TCR beta covered CD8+ and CD4+ T cells obtained from blood. FACS enriched CD8+ TEMRA cells, while bulk CD8+ and CD4+ were negatively isolated. Points from the study as a whole: By the study's own acknowledgment, its TCR sequencing and HLA analysis included relatively few individuals.

Sequencing was performed on CD8+ T cells from PBMCs. This sequence was found in a human donor with multiple sclerosis. The V and J genes are TRBV5-4 and TRBJ2-1; 9 bases align to TRBD1. CDR3 coding DNA: TGTGCCAGCAGCCCGGACAGGGGCTCCTACAATGAGCAGTTCTTC. Its protein is CASSPDRGSYNEQFF.